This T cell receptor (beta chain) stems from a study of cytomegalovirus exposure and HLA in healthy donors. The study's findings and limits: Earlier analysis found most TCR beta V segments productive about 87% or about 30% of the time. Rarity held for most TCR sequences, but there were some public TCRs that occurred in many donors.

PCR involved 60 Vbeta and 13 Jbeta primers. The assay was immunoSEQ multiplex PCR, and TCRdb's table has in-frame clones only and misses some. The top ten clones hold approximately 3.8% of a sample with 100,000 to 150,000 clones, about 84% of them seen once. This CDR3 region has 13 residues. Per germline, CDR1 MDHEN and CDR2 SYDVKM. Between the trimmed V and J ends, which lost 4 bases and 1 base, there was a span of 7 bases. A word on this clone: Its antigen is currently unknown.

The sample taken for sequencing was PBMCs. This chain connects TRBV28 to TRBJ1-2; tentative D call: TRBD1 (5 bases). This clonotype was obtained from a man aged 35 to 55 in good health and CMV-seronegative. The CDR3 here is CASSSGGNYGYTF. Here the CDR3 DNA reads TGTGCCAGCAGTTCGGGGGGTAACTATGGCTACACCTTC.